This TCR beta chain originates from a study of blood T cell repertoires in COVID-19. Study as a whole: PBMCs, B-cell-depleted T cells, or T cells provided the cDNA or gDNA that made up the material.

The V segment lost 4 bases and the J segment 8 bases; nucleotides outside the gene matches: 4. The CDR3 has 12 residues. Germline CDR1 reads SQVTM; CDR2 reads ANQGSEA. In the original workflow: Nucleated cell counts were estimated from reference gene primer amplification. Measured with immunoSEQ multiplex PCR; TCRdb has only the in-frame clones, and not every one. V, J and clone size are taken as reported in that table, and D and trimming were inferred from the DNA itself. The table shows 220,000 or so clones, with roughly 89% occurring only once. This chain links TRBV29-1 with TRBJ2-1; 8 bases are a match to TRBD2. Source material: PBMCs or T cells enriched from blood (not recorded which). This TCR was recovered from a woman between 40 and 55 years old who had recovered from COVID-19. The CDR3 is CSVVQREYEQFF. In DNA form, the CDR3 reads TGCAGCGTTGTTCAGCGGGAGTATGAGCAGTTCTTC.